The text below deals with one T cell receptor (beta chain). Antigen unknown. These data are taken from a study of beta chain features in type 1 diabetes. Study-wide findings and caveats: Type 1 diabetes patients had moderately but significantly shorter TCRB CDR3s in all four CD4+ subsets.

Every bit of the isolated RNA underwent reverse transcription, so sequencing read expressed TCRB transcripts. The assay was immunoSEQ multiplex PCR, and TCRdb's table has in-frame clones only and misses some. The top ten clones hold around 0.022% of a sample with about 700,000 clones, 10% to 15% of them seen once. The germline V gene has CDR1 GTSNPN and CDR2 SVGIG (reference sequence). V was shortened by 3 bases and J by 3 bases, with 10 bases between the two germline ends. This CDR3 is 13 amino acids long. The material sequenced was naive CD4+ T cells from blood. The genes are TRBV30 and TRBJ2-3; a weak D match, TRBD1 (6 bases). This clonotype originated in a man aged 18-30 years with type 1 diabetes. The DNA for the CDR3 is TGTGCCTGGAGCGAGGGGGTGACAGATACGCAGTATTTT. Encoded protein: CAWSEGVTDTQYF.